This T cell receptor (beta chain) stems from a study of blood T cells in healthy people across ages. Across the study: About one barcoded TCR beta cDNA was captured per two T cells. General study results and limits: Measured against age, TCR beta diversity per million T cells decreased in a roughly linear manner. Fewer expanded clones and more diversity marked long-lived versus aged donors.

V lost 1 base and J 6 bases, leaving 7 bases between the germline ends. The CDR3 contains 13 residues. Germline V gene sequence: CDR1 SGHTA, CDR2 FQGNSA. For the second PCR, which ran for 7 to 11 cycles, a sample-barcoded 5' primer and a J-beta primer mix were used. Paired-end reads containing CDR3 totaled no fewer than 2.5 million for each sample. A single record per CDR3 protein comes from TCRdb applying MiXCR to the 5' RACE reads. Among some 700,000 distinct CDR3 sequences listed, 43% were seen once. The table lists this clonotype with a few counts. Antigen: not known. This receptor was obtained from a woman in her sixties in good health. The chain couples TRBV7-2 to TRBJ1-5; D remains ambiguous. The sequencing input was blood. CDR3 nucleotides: TGTGCCAGCAGCTTAGATCAGGCTCAGCCCCAGCATTTT. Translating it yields CASSLDQAQPQHF.